One and the same sample provided the 11 T cell receptor beta chains below, sequenced in a study of response to subunit inactivated influenza vaccine. TCRdb called the RT-PCR reads again in MiXCR, with one record for every CDR3 protein. The table lists around 250,000 distinct CDR3 sequences, 9% to 15% of them singletons. This sample comprised non-naive T cells sorted from PBMCs, obtained about 14 days before vaccination. Every receptor here comes from a man over 45 who received an inactivated influenza vaccine.

J is TRBJ2-1 and V is TRBV3-1; possibly TRBD2 for D (5 bases). The CDR3 has 14 amino acids. The germline CDR1 and CDR2 sequences are LGHDT and YNNKEL (reference sequence). With 2 bases removed from V and 2 bases from J, the gap between germline ends came to 7 bases. The CDR3 is CASSQTRAYNEQFF. The DNA of the CDR3 is TGTGCCAGCAGCCAAACTAGGGCCTACAATGAGCAGTTCTTC.

This rearrangement joins TRBV7-9 to TRBJ1-4, with TRBD1 as a possible D gene (5 bases). The CDR3 length is 16 residues. Germline CDR1 SEHNR, CDR2 FQNEAQ (reference sequence). V lost 5 bases, J lost 12 bases, and 25 bases lay in between. The chain's CDR3 is CASSNEGAPARVELFF. The CDR3 DNA sequence: TGTGCCAGCAGCAATGAAGGGGCACCGGCTAGGGTGGAACTGTTTTTT.

This clonotype turned up a few times. This rearrangement joins TRBV10-3 to TRBJ2-3; perhaps TRBD2 as D (6 bases). Germline V gives CDR1 ENHRY, CDR2 SYGVKD. The CDR3 is 14 amino acids. The V end lost 7 bases, the J end lost 0 bases, and 11 bases lay between the germline ends. The CDR3 DNA reads TGTGCCATCAAAGGACTATCTAGCACAGATACGCAGTATTTT. It codes for CAIKGLSSTDTQYF.

This clonotype was seen a few times. The CDR3 DNA is TGTGCCAGCAGTGGCGGGACAGGAAACTACAATGAGCAGTTCTTC. It codes for CASSGGTGNYNEQFF. This chain connects TRBV2 to TRBJ2-1, with 8 positions matching TRBD1. The CDR3 runs to 15 residues. Losses at the gene ends were 4 bases for V and 3 bases for J; bases not matched to a gene: 5. In germline, CDR1 is SNHLY, CDR2 FYNNEI.

Ten or more counts support this clonotype. The chain has TRBV11-2 and TRBJ1-1; D is undetermined. Germline V gene sequence: CDR1 SGHAT, CDR2 FQNNGV. V dropped 0 bases and J dropped 11 bases, with 13 bases sitting between them. This CDR3 is built from 13 residues. CDR3 sequence: CASSLDLTRGAFF. Here the CDR3 DNA reads TGTGCCAGCAGCTTAGATCTGACAAGAGGTGCTTTCTTT.

The V call is TRBV28, the J call TRBJ2-3; D gene ambiguous. The V and J ends lost 5 bases and 2 bases respectively, with 14 bases between them. The CDR3 has 15 residues. Germline values: CDR1 MDHEN, CDR2 SYDVKM. CDR3 nucleotides: TGTGCCAGCAGTCCTCGGGCCGGATTCACAGATACGCAGTATTTT. As protein: CASSPRAGFTDTQYF.

This clonotype has ten or more counts. The chain carries TRBV4-2 and TRBJ2-1, with a tentative D call TRBD2 (5 bases). This CDR3 is built from 15 residues. With 2 bases removed from V and 2 bases from J, the gap between germline ends came to 10 bases. CDR1 and CDR2 (germline): LGHNA, YNFKEQ. The CDR3 nucleotides read TGTGCCAGCAGCCAATTTACCGGGACCTACAATGAGCAGTTCTTC. Its protein product is CASSQFTGTYNEQFF.

This clonotype has more than one count but fewer than ten. The gene calls are TRBV7-9 and TRBJ2-3; perhaps D is TRBD1 or TRBD2 (5 bases each). V was cut by 2 bases and J by 8 bases, with 17 bases left in between. Germline-derived CDR1 and CDR2 are SEHNR and FQNEAQ (reference sequence). The CDR3 is 15 amino acids. The CDR3 nucleotides read TGTGCCAGCAGCTTATCAGGGAGTTCCCAGGTTACGCAGTATTTT. The encoded protein is CASSLSGSSQVTQYF. The complete variable domain, with remaining parts taken from reference TRBV7-9 and TRBJ2-3, reads DTGVSQNPRHKITKRGQNVTFRCDPISEHNRLYWYRQTLGQGPEFLTYFQNEAQLEKSRLLSDRFSAERPKGSFSTLEIQRTEQGDSAMYLCASSLSGSSQVTQYFGPGTRLTVL.

V usage is TRBV7-3 and J usage is TRBJ1-1; D remains ambiguous. This CDR3 region has 13 residues. V shed 3 bases and J shed 9 bases, with 14 bases lying between them. The germline V gene has CDR1 SGHTA and CDR2 FQGTGA. Here the CDR3 reads CASSFGEHAQAFF. DNA of the CDR3: TGTGCCAGCAGCTTTGGGGAGCATGCGCAAGCTTTCTTT. Using reference TRBV7-3 and TRBJ1-1 for the parts outside the CDR3, the full variable domain is GAGVSQTPSNKVTEKGKYVELRCDPISGHTALYWYRQSLGQGPEFLIYFQGTGAADDSGLPNDRFFAVRPEGSVSTLKIQRTERGDSAVYLCASSFGEHAQAFFGQGTRLTVV.

This clonotype was observed a handful of times. The junction differs from germline at one of its ends, possibly a read error. The V gene is TRBV28, the J gene TRBJ2-2, with D uncertain. The CDR3 totals 12 residues. CDR1 MDHEN and CDR2 SYDVKM come from the germline V gene. CDR3 loop: CASSLTTGELFF. The DNA for the CDR3 is TGTGCCAGCAGTTTAACAACCGGAGAGCTGTTTTTT.

This clonotype occurred a few times. The chain joins TRBV29-1 to TRBJ1-1, with 7 bases aligning to TRBD1. Germline V CDR1 and CDR2: SQVTM, ANQGSEA. V shed 0 bases and J 1 base; nucleotides not matched to a gene: 8. CDR3 length equals 16 residues. CDR3 residues: CSVEEFVRQGNTEAFF. The CDR3 bases are TGCAGCGTTGAAGAATTCGTGCGACAGGGGAACACTGAAGCTTTCTTT.